Given below is one T cell receptor beta chain in context. This receptor's antigen is unknown. Base quality data are lacking; no much larger clone is found one base away. This entry is derived from a study of blood T cell repertoires in COVID-19 (dated by TCRdb to about 2020). Regarding the study in general: The collaborator samples originated in the United States, Italy and Spain and spanned the acute and convalescent phases of COVID-19. Where available, HLA class I and class II types were taken from metadata supplied by the sample provider and were not determined by assay-based typing. The dataset comprised deeply sampled blood TCRbeta repertoires from subjects exposed to, actively infected with, or recovered from COVID-19. The repertoires were made available in a free public database intended to serve as a resource for research on the immune response to SARS-CoV-2. The material from the prospective study consisted of cDNA or gDNA derived from T cells, B-cell-depleted T cells, or PBMCs. Nearly every sample came with metadata listing a de-identified subject ID, COVID-19 status, age in years and sex. The samples were drawn from two sources: the first 160 participants of the ongoing ImmuneRACE study, and 1,254 subjects contributed by 6 global collaborators. Study-level results and caveats: Clinical and demographic metadata were provided uncurated, with the amount varying by source and participant.

Taken from the germline V gene, the CDR1 and CDR2 loops are SGDLS and YYNGEE. Trimming takes 0 bases from V and 8 bases from J, and the germline ends sit 12 bases apart. The CDR3 runs 15 residues from the cysteine to the phenylalanine. The sequence is cut down to CDR3 DNA, 45 bases in frame from base 1. The collaborating institutions used their own protocols to collect whole blood in K2EDTA tubes. Collaborator samples were shipped for TCRbeta analysis as frozen whole blood, isolated PBMCs, or DNA extracted from either sample type. The immunoSEQ Assay, a bias-controlled multiplex PCR, was used to amplify TCRbeta CDR3 regions from genomic DNA. On the study's bioinformatics: The number of nucleated cells in each sample was estimated from the amplification of reference gene primers within the assay. To quantify the absolute abundance of each unique TCRbeta CDR3 rearrangement, sequence reads were collapsed and filtered. Productive Simpson clonality was computed per sample as the square root of Simpson's diversity index over productive rearrangements. TCRdb carries this immuneACCESS record with in-frame sequences only. Its versions omit some clonotypes, under half of them owing to an unresolved V gene in the studies checked, with the rest unexplained. That table gives V, J and clone size, and the DNA gave D and trimming. This sample is represented by under 300,000 clones; approximately 90% of them were singletons. The top ten clones comprise about 4% of the sample.

The sequence was collected from a woman in her thirties or forties with acute or convalescent COVID-19. The sample consisted of peripheral blood. The sequence is built from TRBV9 and TRBJ1-6; no D gene is confidently identified. CDR3 sequence: CASSVGEGLDSPLHF. The DNA sequence follows: TGTGCCAGCAGCGTAGGCGAGGGTTTGGATTCACCCCTCCACTTT.